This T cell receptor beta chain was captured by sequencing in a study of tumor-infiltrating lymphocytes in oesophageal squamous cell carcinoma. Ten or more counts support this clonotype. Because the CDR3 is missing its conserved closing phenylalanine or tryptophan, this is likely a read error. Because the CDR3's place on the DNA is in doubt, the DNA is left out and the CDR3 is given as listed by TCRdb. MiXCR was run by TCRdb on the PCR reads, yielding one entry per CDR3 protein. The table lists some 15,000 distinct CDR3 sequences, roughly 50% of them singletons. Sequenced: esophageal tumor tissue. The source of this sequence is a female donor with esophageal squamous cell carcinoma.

CDR3 residues: CASSEALGPHEQYFGA. The genes are TRBV6-1 and TRBJ2-6; the table assigns TRBD1, which was not confirmed against the DNA. Germline CDR1 MNHNS, CDR2 SASEGT. With termini counted, the CDR3 has 16 amino acids.